A single sample is the source of the 4 T cell receptor beta chains below, sequenced in a study of CD8 T cells in ankylosing spondylitis. In TCRdb, the 5' RACE reads were re-called with MiXCR into one record per CDR3 protein. This sample has roughly 30,000 distinct CDR3 sequences; more than 25% occur once, and the top ten carry under 60%. What was sequenced was synovial fluid, either unsorted or a sorted T cell fraction (not recorded which). Receptors were obtained from a male donor with ankylosing spondylitis.

The V call is TRBV7-7, the J call TRBJ2-1, with D perhaps TRBD2 (6 bases). The V end was cut by 0 bases, the J end by 5 bases, with 8 bases between. Per the germline V gene, CDR1 is SSHAT and CDR2 is FNYEAQ (reference sequence). This CDR3 has 14 amino acids. The CDR3 sequence: CASSLAWGDNEQFF. DNA for the CDR3: TGTGCCAGCAGCTTAGCGTGGGGGGACAATGAGCAGTTCTTC.

There are a few counts of this clonotype. The V gene is TRBV10-1, the J gene TRBJ2-3; D may be TRBD1 (7 bases). Germline assignment: CDR1 WNHNN and CDR2 SYGVQD (reference sequence). V was shortened by 6 bases and J by 2 bases, with 15 bases between the two germline ends. The CDR3 spans 15 residues. The CDR3 DNA reads TGCGCCAGCAGCTTCAGGGGGGAATTCACAGATACGCAGTATTTT. It translates to CASSFRGEFTDTQYF.

This chain uses TRBV7-6 with TRBJ1-1; perhaps TRBD1 as D (6 bases). V was trimmed by 6 bases and J by 4 bases, leaving 12 bases between them. The CDR3 has 13 amino acids. CDR1 is SGHVS, CDR2 FNYEAQ, per germline. CDR3 sequence (DNA): TGTGCCAGCAGTTCGGGGGCGCGCACTGAAGCTTTCTTT. It translates to CASSSGARTEAFF. The whole variable domain, remainder taken from reference TRBV7-6 and TRBJ1-1, is GAGVSQSPRYKVTKRGQDVALRCDPISGHVSLYWYRQALGQGPEFLTYFNYEAQQDKSGLPNDRFSAERPEGSISTLTIQRTEQRDSAMYRCASSSGARTEAFFGQGTRLTVV.

The chain employs TRBV7-9 and TRBJ1-1; D is unresolved. The CDR3 consists of 15 residues. Germline V gene data show CDR1 as SEHNR and CDR2 as FQNEAQ (reference sequence). The V gene lost 1 base and the J gene lost 1 base, with 10 bases spanning the gap. Written as DNA, the CDR3 is TGTGCCAGCAGCTTAGGGTACCTACAGAACACTGAAGCTTTCTTT. Translation gives CASSLGYLQNTEAFF.